This is a list of T cell receptor beta chains from one sample in a study of CD8+ T cells in alopecia areata. Sequencing was performed with immunoSEQ multiplex PCR; in TCRdb, only in-frame clones are kept and a portion is missing. The table has some 190,000 clones, 66% seen once. The sequenced sample was CD4+ T cells sorted from blood, obtained at week 44, from a patient treated with tofacitinib. These receptors all stem from a human donor with alopecia areata. CDR3s include the opening cysteine and the closing phenylalanine or tryptophan. Fields, in order: V gene, J gene, D gene, clone size, CDR3 length, CDR3 DNA, CDR3 protein. The D gene is left open where the match is weak. Rows give clone size only sometimes, using once, few, many, or a class for an expanded clone.

TRBV7-2,TRBJ1-2,TRBD1,few,17,TGTGCCAGCAGCTCTTCGGGACAGGGATTTGCTAACTATGGCTACACCTTC,CASSSSGQGFANYGYTF
TRBV2,TRBJ2-7,-,-,13,TGTGCCAGCAGTGCGGGGATCGGCAACGAGCAGTACTTC,CASSAGIGNEQYF
TRBV6-5,TRBJ1-2,-,-,13,TGTGCCGCCCACAGGGACCCATTATATGGCTACACCTTC,CAAHRDPLYGYTF
TRBV29-1,TRBJ1-1,-,-,12,TGCAGCGTTGGCCAAATGAACACTGAAGCTTTCTTT,CSVGQMNTEAFF
TRBV15,TRBJ2-7,-,-,14,TGTGCCACCAGCAGAGGAAGAGGGAGGTACGAGCAGTACTTC,CATSRGRGRYEQYF
TRBV11-2,TRBJ1-1,-,-,13,TGTGCCAGCAGCTTAGAGCGGGTAGCTGAAGCTTTCTTT,CASSLERVAEAFF
TRBV29-1,TRBJ1-1,TRBD1,-,13,TGCAGCGTGGCGGGACAGTACAGCACTGAAGCTTTCTTT,CSVAGQYSTEAFF
TRBV9,TRBJ1-5,TRBD1,-,14,TGTGCCAGCAGGTCCGGGACAGGGACAAGGCCCCAGCATTTT,CASRSGTGTRPQHF
TRBV10-3,TRBJ2-6,TRBD1,-,18,TGTGCCATCACTGCATCCGGGACAGGGGGTTCTGGGGCCAACGTCCTGACTTTC,CAITASGTGGSGANVLTF
TRBV29-1,TRBJ2-3,TRBD1,-,12,TGCAGCGACGGACAGGGGTCAGATACGCAGTATTTT,CSDGQGSDTQYF
TRBV7-2,TRBJ2-7,-,-,12,TGTGCCAGCAGCCACCAAGCCTACGAGCAGTACTTC,CASSHQAYEQYF
TRBV10-2,TRBJ2-7,TRBD2,-,14,TGCGCCAGCAGTGGGACTAGTCGTAGAGTCGAGCAGTACTTC,CASSGTSRRVEQYF